Listed here are 12 T cell receptor beta chains from one sample, sequenced in a study of T cell repertoires in cytomegalovirus infection. TCRdb called the reads again in MiXCR, with one record for every CDR3 protein. In the table there are 900,000 to 950,000 distinct CDR3 sequences, around 29% of which are singletons. What these receptors recognize is not known. Sequencing was performed on cultured CD8+ T cells from PBMCs, taken from culture after CMV antigen stimulation. These receptors originate from a human donor in good health (CMV status not recorded). Some clones in this sample may be carry-over from other donors' samples.

The CDR3 reads CASSRDREGKAFF. CDR3 DNA sequence: TGTGCCAGCAGCCGAGACAGGGAAGGGAAAGCTTTCTTT. The chain joins TRBV11-2 to TRBJ1-1; 7 bases fit TRBD1. V was clipped by 5 bases and J by 9 bases; unmatched bases: 9. CDR1 is SGHAT and CDR2 is FQNNGV in the germline V gene. CDR3 size: 13 residues.

This clonotype has a handful of counts. The chain is built from TRBV5-6 and TRBJ2-5; D gene unclear. The CDR3 consists of 14 residues. Trimming removed 1 base from V and 6 bases from J, with 13 bases in between. The germline V gene has CDR1 SGHDT and CDR2 YYEEEE. CDR3 sequence: CASSLSAIRKTQYF. CDR3 DNA sequence: TGTGCCAGCAGCTTGTCAGCCATCCGGAAGACCCAGTACTTC.

The chain carries TRBV5-1 and TRBJ1-2, with D perhaps matching TRBD1 (6 bases). The CDR3 consists of 15 residues. Per germline, CDR1 SGHRS and CDR2 YFSETQ. V dropped 2 bases and J dropped 3 bases, with 14 bases sitting between them. The CDR3 sequence: CASSLHREDYYGYTF. The CDR3 DNA sequence: TGCGCCAGCAGCTTACACAGGGAAGACTACTATGGCTACACCTTC.

This chain links TRBV11-1 with TRBJ2-1, with D possibly matching TRBD1 (5 bases). V was clipped by 1 base and J by 8 bases, with 15 bases between them. Germline CDR1 is SGHAT and CDR2 is FQDESV (reference sequence). This CDR3 is 15 amino acids long. This CDR3 reads CASSLEQGSGDEQFF. The DNA for the CDR3 is TGTGCCAGCAGCTTAGAGCAGGGTTCTGGCGATGAGCAGTTCTTC.

In its sample, this clonotype was seen a few times. The chain has TRBV7-9 and TRBJ1-5; 8 bases agree with TRBD1. The CDR3 sequence is 14 residues long. The trim removed 6 bases at V and 3 bases at J, leaving 4 bases unmatched. CDR1 is SEHNR and CDR2 is FQNEAQ in the germline V gene (reference sequence). CDR3 loop: CASSGQGNNQPQHF. CDR3 coding DNA: TGTGCCAGCAGTGGACAGGGTAACAATCAGCCCCAGCATTTT.

J is TRBJ2-1 and V is TRBV27; D is possibly TRBD2 (6 bases). CDR1 and CDR2 (germline): MNHEY, SMNVEV (reference sequence). This CDR3 is built from 14 residues. With 5 bases removed from V and 7 bases from J, the gap between germline ends came to 15 bases. The CDR3 nucleotides read TGTGCCAGCAGTGCCTCGGTTGGGGGGAATGAGCAGTTCTTC. Amino acids: CASSASVGGNEQFF.

The V call is TRBV12-5, the J call TRBJ1-1; D is ambiguous. V dropped 1 base and J dropped 7 bases, with 7 bases sitting between them. Germline-derived CDR1 and CDR2 are LGHNT and FRNRAP. The CDR3 is made up of 12 amino acids. The CDR3: CASGLGRFEAFF. CDR3 DNA: TGTGCTAGTGGTTTGGGACGGTTTGAAGCTTTCTTT. The full variable domain, with the rest looked up from reference TRBV12-5 and TRBJ1-1, is DARVTQTPRHKVTEMGQEVTMRCQPILGHNTVFWYRQTMMQGLELLAYFRNRAPLDDSGMPKDRFSAEMPDATLATLKIQPSEPRDSAVYFCASGLGRFEAFFGQGTRLTVV.

In this sample, this clonotype turned up a few times. This chain connects TRBV12-3 or TRBV12-4 to TRBJ1-5, with D possibly matching TRBD1 (5 bases). The CDR3 is 13 amino acids. Trimming took 10 bases from V and 3 from J, leaving 13 bases between them. The CDR3 protein is CATQEGVNQPQHF. The CDR3 coding sequence is TGTGCCACACAGGAGGGTGTCAATCAGCCCCAGCATTTT.

This clonotype came up a few times. The rearrangement joins TRBV5-4 to TRBJ2-1; possible D gene TRBD2, 5 bases. The germline gives CDR1 SGHNT, CDR2 YYREEE (reference sequence). Between the trimmed V and J ends, which lost 0 bases and 9 bases, there was a span of 22 bases. CDR3 length: 17 residues. This CDR3 reads CASSLEYGVDRSGEQFF. CDR3 in DNA: TGTGCCAGCAGCTTGGAATACGGGGTGGACCGAAGCGGTGAGCAGTTCTTC.

The rearrangement uses TRBV7-9 and TRBJ1-3; tentative D call: TRBD1 (5 bases). Germline lookup yields CDR1 SEHNR and CDR2 FQNEAQ (reference sequence). The CDR3 consists of 14 residues. Trimming took off 4 bases at V and 4 bases at J, with 11 bases between the two ends. CDR3 sequence (DNA): TGTGCCAGCAGCTACCAGGGCGACGGAAACACCATATATTTT. Translation: CASSYQGDGNTIYF.

The chain joins TRBV7-4 to TRBJ2-2, with no clear D. The V gene lost 3 bases and the J gene lost 11 bases, with 10 bases spanning the gap. The CDR3 is 12 amino acids. Germline CDR1 reads SGHVT; CDR2 reads SQSDAQ. The DNA of the CDR3 is TGTGCCAGCAGCTTTGGACCGCCAGAGCTGTTTTTT. Its translation is CASSFGPPELFF.

The chain combines TRBV6-5 with TRBJ1-6; D is uncertain. This CDR3 comprises 16 residues. The V and J ends lost 2 bases and 0 bases respectively, with 8 bases between them. Germline V CDR1 and CDR2: MNHEY, SVGAGI. The CDR3 sequence is CASSYEQPSYNSPLHF. The CDR3 nucleotides read TGTGCCAGCAGTTACGAGCAGCCCTCCTATAATTCACCCCTCCACTTT.